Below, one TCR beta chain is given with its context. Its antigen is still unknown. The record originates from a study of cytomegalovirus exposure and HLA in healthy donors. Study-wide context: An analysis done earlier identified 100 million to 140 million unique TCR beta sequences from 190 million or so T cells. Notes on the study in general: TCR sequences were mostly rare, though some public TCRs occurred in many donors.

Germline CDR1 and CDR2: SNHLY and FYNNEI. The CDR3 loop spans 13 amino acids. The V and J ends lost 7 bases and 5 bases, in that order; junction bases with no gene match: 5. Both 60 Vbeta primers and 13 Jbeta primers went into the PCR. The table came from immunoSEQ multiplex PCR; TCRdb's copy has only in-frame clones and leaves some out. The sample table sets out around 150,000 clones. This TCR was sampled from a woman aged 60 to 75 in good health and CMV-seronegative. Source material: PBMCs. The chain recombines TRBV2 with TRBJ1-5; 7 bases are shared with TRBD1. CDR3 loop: CASKQGLDQPQHF. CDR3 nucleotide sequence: TGTGCCAGCAAACAGGGGTTGGATCAGCCCCAGCATTTT.